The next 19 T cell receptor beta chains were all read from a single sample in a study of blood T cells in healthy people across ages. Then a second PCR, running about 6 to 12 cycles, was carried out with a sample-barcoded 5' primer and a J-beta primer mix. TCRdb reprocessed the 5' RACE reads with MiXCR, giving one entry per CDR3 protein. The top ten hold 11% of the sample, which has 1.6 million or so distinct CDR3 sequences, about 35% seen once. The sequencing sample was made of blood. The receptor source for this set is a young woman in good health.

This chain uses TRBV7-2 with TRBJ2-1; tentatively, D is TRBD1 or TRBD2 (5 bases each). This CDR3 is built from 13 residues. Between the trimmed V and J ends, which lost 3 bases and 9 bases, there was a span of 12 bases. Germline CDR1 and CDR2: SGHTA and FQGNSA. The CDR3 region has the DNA TGTGCCAGCAGCTTGGGGGTAGGGTCTGAGCAGTTCTTC. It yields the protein CASSLGVGSEQFF.

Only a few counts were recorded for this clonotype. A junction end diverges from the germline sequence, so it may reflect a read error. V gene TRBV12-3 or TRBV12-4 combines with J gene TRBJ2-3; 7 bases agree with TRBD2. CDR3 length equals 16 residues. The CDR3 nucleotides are TGTGCCAGCAGTTTCGAGCGGGGTGTTGCTACAGATGCGCAGTATTTT. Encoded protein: CASSFERGVATDAQYF.

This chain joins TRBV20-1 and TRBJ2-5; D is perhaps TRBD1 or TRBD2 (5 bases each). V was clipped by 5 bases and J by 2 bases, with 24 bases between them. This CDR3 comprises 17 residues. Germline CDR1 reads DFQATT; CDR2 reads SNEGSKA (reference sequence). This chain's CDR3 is CSAGGVVGLTDQETQYF. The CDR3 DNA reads TGCAGTGCTGGGGGAGTTGTTGGGTTGACAGATCAAGAGACCCAGTACTTC.

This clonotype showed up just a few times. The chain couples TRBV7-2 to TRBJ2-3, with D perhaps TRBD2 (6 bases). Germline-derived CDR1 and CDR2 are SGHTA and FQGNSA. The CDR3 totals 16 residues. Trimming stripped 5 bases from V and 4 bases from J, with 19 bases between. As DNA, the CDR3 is TGTGCCAGCAGCCTACGGGACTTACGAGGGGCAGATACGCAGTATTTT. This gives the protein CASSLRDLRGADTQYF.

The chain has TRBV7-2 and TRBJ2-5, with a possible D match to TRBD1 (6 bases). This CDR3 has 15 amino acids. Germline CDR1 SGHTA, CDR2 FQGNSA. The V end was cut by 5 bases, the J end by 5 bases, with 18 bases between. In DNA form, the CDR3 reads TGTGCCAGCAGCGTAGGACAGATCACAAGTGAGACCCAGTACTTC. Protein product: CASSVGQITSETQYF.

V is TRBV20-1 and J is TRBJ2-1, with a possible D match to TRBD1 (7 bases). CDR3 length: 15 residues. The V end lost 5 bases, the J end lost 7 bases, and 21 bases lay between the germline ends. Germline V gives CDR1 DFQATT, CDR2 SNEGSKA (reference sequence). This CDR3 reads CSARSFETGRNEQFF. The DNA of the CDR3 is TGCAGTGCTCGCAGTTTTGAGACAGGGAGGAATGAGCAGTTCTTC.

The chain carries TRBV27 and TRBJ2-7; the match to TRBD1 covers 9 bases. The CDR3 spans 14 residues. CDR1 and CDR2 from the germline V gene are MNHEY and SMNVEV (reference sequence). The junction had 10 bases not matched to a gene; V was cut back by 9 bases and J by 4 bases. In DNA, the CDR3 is TGTGCCAGTGAACCCGGGACAGGGAGGTACGAGCAGTACTTC. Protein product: CASEPGTGRYEQYF.

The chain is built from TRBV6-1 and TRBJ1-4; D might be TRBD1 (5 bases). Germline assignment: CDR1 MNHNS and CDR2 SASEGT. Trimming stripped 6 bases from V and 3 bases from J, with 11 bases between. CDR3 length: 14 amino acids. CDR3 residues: CASRLGGANEKLFF. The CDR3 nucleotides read TGTGCCAGCAGGCTGGGGGGGGCTAATGAAAAACTGTTTTTT.

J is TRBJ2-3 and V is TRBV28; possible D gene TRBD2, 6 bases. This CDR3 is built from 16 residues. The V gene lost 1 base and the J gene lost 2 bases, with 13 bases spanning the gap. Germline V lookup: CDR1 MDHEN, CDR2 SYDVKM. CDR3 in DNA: TGTGCCAGCAGTTTATTGGGGGGTGATTTCACAGATACGCAGTATTTT. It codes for CASSLLGGDFTDTQYF.

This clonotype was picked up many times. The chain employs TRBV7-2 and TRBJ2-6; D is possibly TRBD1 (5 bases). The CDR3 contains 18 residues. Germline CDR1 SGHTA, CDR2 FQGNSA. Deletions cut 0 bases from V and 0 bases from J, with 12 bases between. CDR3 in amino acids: CASSLAGAEFSGANVLTF. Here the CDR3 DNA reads TGTGCCAGCAGCTTAGCAGGGGCGGAATTCTCTGGGGCCAACGTCCTGACTTTC.

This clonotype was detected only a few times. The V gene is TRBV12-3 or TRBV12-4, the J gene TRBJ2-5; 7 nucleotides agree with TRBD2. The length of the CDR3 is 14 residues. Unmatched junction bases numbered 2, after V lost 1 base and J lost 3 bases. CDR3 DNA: TGTGCCAGCAGTTTAGGGACTAGGGAAGAGACCCAGTACTTC. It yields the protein CASSLGTREETQYF.

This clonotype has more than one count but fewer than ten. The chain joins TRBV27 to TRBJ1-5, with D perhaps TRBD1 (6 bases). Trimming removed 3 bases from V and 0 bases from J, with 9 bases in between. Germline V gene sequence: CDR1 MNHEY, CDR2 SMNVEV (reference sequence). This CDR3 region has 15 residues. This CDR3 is CASSFRQVSNQPQHF. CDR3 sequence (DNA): TGTGCCAGCAGTTTCAGACAGGTTAGCAATCAGCCCCAGCATTTT.

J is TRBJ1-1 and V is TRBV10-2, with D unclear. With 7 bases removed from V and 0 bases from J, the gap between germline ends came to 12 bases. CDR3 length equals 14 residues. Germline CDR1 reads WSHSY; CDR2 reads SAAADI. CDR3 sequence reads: CASIPVHLNTEAFF. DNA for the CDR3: TGCGCCAGCATACCGGTCCACCTGAACACTGAAGCTTTCTTT.

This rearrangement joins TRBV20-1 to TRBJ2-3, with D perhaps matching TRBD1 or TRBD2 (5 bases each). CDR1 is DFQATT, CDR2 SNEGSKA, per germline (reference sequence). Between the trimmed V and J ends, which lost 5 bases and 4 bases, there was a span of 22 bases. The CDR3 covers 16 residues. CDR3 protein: CSADVPGTPRADTQYF. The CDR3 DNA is TGCAGTGCTGACGTTCCCGGGACGCCCAGGGCAGATACGCAGTATTTT.

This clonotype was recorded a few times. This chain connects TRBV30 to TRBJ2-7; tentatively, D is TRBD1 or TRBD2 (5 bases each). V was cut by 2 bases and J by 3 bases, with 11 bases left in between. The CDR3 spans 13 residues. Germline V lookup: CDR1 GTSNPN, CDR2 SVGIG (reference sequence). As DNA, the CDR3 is TGTGCCTGGAGTCCAGCGGACAACTACGAGCAGTACTTC. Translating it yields CAWSPADNYEQYF.

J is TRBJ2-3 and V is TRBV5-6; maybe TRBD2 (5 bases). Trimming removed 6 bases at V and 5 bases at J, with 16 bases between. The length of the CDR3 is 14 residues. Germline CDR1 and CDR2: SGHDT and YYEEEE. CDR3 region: CASTRTPGEDTQYF. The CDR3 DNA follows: TGTGCCAGCACCCGGACCCCCGGGGAAGATACGCAGTATTTT.

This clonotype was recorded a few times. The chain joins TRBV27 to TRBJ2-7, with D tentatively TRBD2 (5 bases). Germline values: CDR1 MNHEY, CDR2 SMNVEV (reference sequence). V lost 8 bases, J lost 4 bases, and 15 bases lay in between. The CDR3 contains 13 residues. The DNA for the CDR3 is TGTGCCAGCGGACTGGCCTCGGGGTACGAGCAGTACTTC. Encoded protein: CASGLASGYEQYF.

In DNA form, the CDR3 reads TGTGCCAGCAGCTTCATGAAGACCGGGACTGAAGCTTTCTTT. It yields the protein CASSFMKTGTEAFF. The chain is built from TRBV11-2 and TRBJ1-1; D is unclear. The CDR3 has 14 amino acids. V dropped 3 bases and J dropped 5 bases, with 13 bases sitting between them. The germline CDR1 and CDR2 sequences are SGHAT and FQNNGV.

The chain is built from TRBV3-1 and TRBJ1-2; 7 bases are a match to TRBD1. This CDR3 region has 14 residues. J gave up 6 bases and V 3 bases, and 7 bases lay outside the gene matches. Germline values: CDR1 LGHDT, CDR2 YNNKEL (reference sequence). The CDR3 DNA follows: TGTGCCAGCAGCCATGGTATCACAGGGGATGGCTACACCTTC. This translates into CASSHGITGDGYTF.